Below, 27 T cell receptor beta chains from the same sample are listed, as sequenced in a study of early stage breast cancer tumors. The table came from immunoSEQ multiplex PCR; TCRdb's copy has only in-frame clones and leaves some out. In the table there are about 31,000 clones, roughly 81% of which are singletons. Material: blood. The source of these receptors is a person in their 40s with breast cancer.

V usage is TRBV6-5 and J usage is TRBJ2-3, with no clear D. Trimming took off 6 bases at V and 0 bases at J, with 7 bases between the two ends. The CDR3 extends over 13 amino acids. Germline loops: CDR1 MNHEY, CDR2 SVGAGI. CDR3 DNA sequence: TGTGCCAGCAGCTCCCCAAGCACAGATACGCAGTATTTT. Translation: CASSSPSTDTQYF.

This clone has more than one count but fewer than ten. The DNA for the CDR3 is TGCGCCAGCAGCCGAGGGACAGGGAACCCCAACGTCCTGACTTTC. Translated: CASSRGTGNPNVLTF. The J gene is TRBJ2-6, the V gene TRBV5-1; 9 bases are a match to TRBD1. V was clipped by 4 bases and J by 8 bases; unmatched bases: 7. This CDR3 contains 15 residues. Germline lookup yields CDR1 SGHRS and CDR2 YFSETQ.

The chain combines TRBV18 with TRBJ2-1; TRBD2 matches 11 bases. The CDR3 is 18 residues long. Germline V gene data show CDR1 as KGHSH and CDR2 as LQKENI. The trim removed 5 bases at V and 7 bases at J, leaving 16 bases unmatched. The CDR3 coding sequence is TGTGCCAGCTCAGCTATCGGGACTAGCGGAGAAATAGGGAATGAGCAGTTCTTC. Its protein is CASSAIGTSGEIGNEQFF.

The chain employs TRBV6-5 and TRBJ2-7, with TRBD2 identical over 8 bases. This CDR3 is 14 amino acids long. V was pared by 8 bases and J by 7 bases, with 13 bases of the junction left unmatched. Germline V gives CDR1 MNHEY, CDR2 SVGAGI. The CDR3 DNA is TGTGCCAGCCGTCCCGCCGGGAGGGCTTTGGAGCAGTACTTC. Its translation is CASRPAGRALEQYF.

The chain is built from TRBV7-8 and TRBJ2-1; weak D call: TRBD2 (6 bases). The CDR3 loop spans 17 amino acids. Trimming removed 2 bases from V and 4 bases from J, with 18 bases in between. Germline V gene sequence: CDR1 SGHVS, CDR2 FQNEAQ. CDR3 bases: TGTGCCAGCAGCTTATACGGCGGGATCCTCTTTTACAATGAGCAGTTCTTC. It yields the protein CASSLYGGILFYNEQFF.

This clone was counted a few times. Different DNA sequences within this sample yield the same CDR3. The chain joins TRBV11-3 to TRBJ2-7, with D hard to call. The germline V and J ends were trimmed by 0 bases and 3 bases, with 3 bases remaining between them. Germline V gene sequence: CDR1 SGHNT, CDR2 YENEEA. The CDR3 consists of 12 residues. This chain's CDR3 is CASSLEGYEQYF. In nucleotides, the CDR3 is TGTGCCAGCAGCTTAGAAGGCTACGAGCAGTACTTC.

Only a few counts were recorded for this clone. This chain connects TRBV28 to TRBJ1-2; no firm D call. Germline V gene data show CDR1 as MDHEN and CDR2 as SYDVKM. The CDR3 totals 15 residues. The V end was cut by 3 bases, the J end by 6 bases, with 17 bases between. The CDR3 region is CASSLSGGGSDGYTF. The CDR3 DNA follows: TGTGCCAGCAGTTTGTCAGGAGGAGGGTCCGATGGCTACACCTTC.

The gene calls are TRBV10-3 and TRBJ2-2; maybe TRBD1 (6 bases). Germline CDR1 is ENHRY and CDR2 is SYGVKD. V shed 2 bases and J shed 4 bases, with 11 bases lying between them. This CDR3 spans 15 amino acids. In DNA form, the CDR3 reads TGTGCCATCAGTGAGGGGGGCTCGGGCACCGGGGAGCTGTTTTTT. This codes for CAISEGGSGTGELFF.

The J gene is TRBJ2-2, the V gene TRBV2; tentatively, D is TRBD2 (5 bases). CDR3 length: 12 residues. V was trimmed by 6 bases and J by 3 bases, leaving 5 bases between them. Germline V lookup: CDR1 SNHLY, CDR2 FYNNEI. The CDR3 region is CASREDTGELFF. CDR3 nucleotides: TGTGCCAGCAGGGAGGACACCGGGGAGCTGTTTTTT.

The CDR3 DNA reads as TGTGCCAGCAGCCATGGACAGGAAGAGACCCAGTACTTC. Its translation: CASSHGQEETQYF. V is TRBV7-7 and J is TRBJ2-5; TRBD1 matches at 7 bases. Germline CDR1 reads SSHAT; CDR2 reads FNYEAQ (reference sequence). CDR3 length: 13 amino acids. V was clipped by 5 bases and J by 3 bases; unmatched bases: 3.

This chain uses TRBV6-1 with TRBJ2-5; D perhaps matches TRBD1 (6 bases). The V end was cut by 0 bases, the J end by 12 bases, with 11 bases between. This CDR3 is 12 amino acids long. Germline V gene lookup returns CDR1 MNHNS and CDR2 SASEGT. CDR3 sequence: CASSEALRQEYF. The CDR3 DNA follows: TGTGCCAGCAGTGAAGCGCTTCGACAGGAGTACTTC.

The rearrangement uses TRBV28 and TRBJ2-1; TRBD1 is a possible D gene (6 bases). The V end lost 6 bases, the J end lost 6 bases, and 21 bases lay between the germline ends. The CDR3 loop spans 16 amino acids. Germline V gene data show CDR1 as MDHEN and CDR2 as SYDVKM. Here the CDR3 DNA reads TGTGCCAGCAGAGCGAAAACAGGGTCATGGGTCAATGAGCAGTTCTTC. Its translation is CASRAKTGSWVNEQFF.

In this sample, this clone turned up a few times. The genes are TRBV21-1 and TRBJ2-1; TRBD1, the table's D call, was not compared with the DNA. TRBV21-1 has pseudogene status. The CDR3 loop spans 18 amino acids. The CDR3 spells CASSQNQTGTYPGNEQFF. In DNA form, the CDR3 reads TGTGCCAGCAGCCAGAATCAGACAGGTACATACCCTGGGAATGAGCAGTTCTTC.

The chain is built from TRBV15 and TRBJ2-1, with D possibly being TRBD2 (6 bases). Per the germline V gene, CDR1 is LNHNV and CDR2 is YYDKDF (reference sequence). The V and J ends lost 3 bases and 0 bases respectively, with 15 bases between them. The CDR3 is 17 residues long. The chain's CDR3 is CATSREGSQSSYNEQFF. In DNA, the CDR3 is TGTGCCACCAGCAGGGAGGGTTCACAGAGCTCCTACAATGAGCAGTTCTTC.

The sample holds a few counts of this clone. The gene calls are TRBV19 and TRBJ1-5; D not certain. The CDR3 consists of 18 residues. V lost 2 bases and J lost 3, with 20 bases in between. Germline V lookup: CDR1 LNHDA, CDR2 SQIVND (reference sequence). In DNA form, the CDR3 reads TGTGCCAGTAGTATAACGGCAGGCGGCAGTACTTTCAATCAGCCCCAGCATTTT. It encodes CASSITAGGSTFNQPQHF.

This clone occurred once. V is TRBV2 and J is TRBJ1-5; TRBD1 matches 7 bases. This CDR3 spans 18 amino acids. J lost 3 bases, V lost 2 bases, and 13 bases had no gene match. The germline V gene has CDR1 SNHLY and CDR2 FYNNEI. The CDR3 spells CASSEQGGAGNYNQPQHF. In DNA form, the CDR3 reads TGTGCCAGCAGTGAACAAGGGGGCGCCGGTAACTACAATCAGCCCCAGCATTTT.

CDR3 region: CASSTATGEKLFF. The CDR3 DNA reads TGCGCCAGCAGCACTGCCACGGGGGAAAAACTGTTTTTT. This sequence joins TRBV4-3 and TRBJ1-4; unclear D gene. V gave up 5 bases and J gave up 8 bases, with 12 bases separating them. The V gene's germline CDR1 is LGHNA and CDR2 YSLEER. The CDR3 spans 13 residues.

The genes are TRBV29-1 and TRBJ2-4, with D perhaps matching TRBD1 (5 bases). Germline V gene data show CDR1 as SQVTM and CDR2 as ANQGSEA. This CDR3 comprises 13 residues. The germline V and J ends were trimmed by 4 bases and 7 bases, with 14 bases remaining between them. CDR3 loop: CSVGQGSRNIQYF. In DNA form, the CDR3 reads TGCAGCGTTGGTCAGGGTAGTCGGAACATTCAGTACTTC.

The chain has TRBV2 and TRBJ1-5; no firm D call. V lost 4 bases to trimming and J lost 3 bases, with 7 bases between them. The length of the CDR3 is 13 residues. Germline loops: CDR1 SNHLY, CDR2 FYNNEI. The CDR3 DNA follows: TGTGCCAGCAGTGGAAACAACAATCAGCCCCAGCATTTT. Translation: CASSGNNNQPQHF.

The V gene is TRBV11-2, the J gene TRBJ2-5, with no clear D. The CDR3 extends over 13 amino acids. The V and J ends lost 4 bases and 7 bases respectively, with 13 bases between them. CDR1 is SGHAT, CDR2 FQNNGV, per germline. The CDR3 reads CASSSTLSATQYF. For the CDR3, the DNA is TGTGCCAGCAGCTCCACCCTGTCCGCGACCCAGTACTTC. Filled out from reference TRBV11-2 and TRBJ2-5, the complete variable domain reads EAGVAQSPRYKIIEKRQSVAFWCNPISGHATLYWYQQILGQGPKLLIQFQNNGVVDDSQLPKDRFSAERLKGVDSTLKIQPAKLEDSAVYLCASSSTLSATQYFGPGTRLLVL.

The chain carries TRBV7-9 and TRBJ1-2, with 8 bases that match TRBD1. Trimming at V came to 1 base and at J to 0 bases, leaving 13 bases not matched to a gene. The CDR3 has 19 amino acids. The germline V gene encodes CDR1 SEHNR and CDR2 FQNEAQ (reference sequence). CDR3 bases: TGTGCCAGCAGCTTAGGGTCAAAAAGGGCAGGGGGCACTAACTATGGCTACACCTTC. The encoded protein is CASSLGSKRAGGTNYGYTF.

The chain employs TRBV5-6 and TRBJ2-3; 8 nucleotides line up with TRBD2. The CDR3 has 15 residues. The V and J ends lost 0 bases and 2 bases, in that order; junction bases with no gene match: 2. In germline, CDR1 is SGHDT, CDR2 YYEEEE. The CDR3 protein is CASSLAGGPTDTQYF. Here the CDR3 DNA reads TGTGCCAGCAGCTTGGCGGGAGGGCCCACAGATACGCAGTATTTT.

This clone was counted between two and nine times. The V and J genes are TRBV21-1 and TRBJ1-5. TRBV21-1 constitutes a pseudogene. There are 15 residues in the CDR3. The CDR3 DNA reads TGTGCCAGCAGCAAAACTAGGGGGGGCAATCAGCCCCAGCATTTT. Protein product: CASSKTRGGNQPQHF.

CDR3 protein: CASSSDRTDTQYF. In DNA, the CDR3 is TGTGCCAGCAGCTCCGACAGAACAGATACGCAGTATTTT. The rearrangement joins TRBV7-2 to TRBJ2-3; tentatively, D is TRBD1 (5 bases). CDR3 length equals 13 residues. Trimming shortened V by 4 bases and J by 3 bases, and 8 bases separated the two germline ends. Germline CDR1 SGHTA, CDR2 FQGNSA.

About this clone itself: Different DNA sequences within this sample yield the same CDR3. The V call is TRBV4-3, the J call TRBJ2-6, with D possibly being TRBD1 or TRBD2 (6 bases each). Germline CDR1 reads LGHNA; CDR2 reads YSLEER. Deletions cut 2 bases from V and 0 bases from J, with 8 bases between. CDR3 length equals 16 residues. CDR3 sequence reads: CASSQKGGSGANVLTF. DNA for the CDR3: TGCGCCAGCAGCCAAAAGGGGGGCTCTGGGGCCAACGTCCTGACTTTC.

V usage is TRBV28 and J usage is TRBJ2-7; TRBD1 is a possible D gene (5 bases). V was trimmed by 10 bases and J by 9 bases, leaving 19 bases between them. This CDR3 region has 12 residues. Germline loops: CDR1 MDHEN, CDR2 SYDVKM. Here the CDR3 DNA reads TGTGCCACCCATGACAGTATTTTCGTGCAGTACTTC. Amino acids: CATHDSIFVQYF. Drawing the rest from reference TRBV28 and TRBJ2-7, the complete variable domain is DVKVTQSSRYLVKRTGEKVFLECVQDMDHENMFWYRQDPGLGLRLIYFSYDVKMKEKGDIPEGYSVSREKKERFSLILESASTNQTSMYLCATHDSIFVQYFGPGTRLTVT.

The chain has TRBV29-1 and TRBJ2-3; TRBD1 agrees at 9 bases. Trimming cost V 7 bases and J 6 bases; bases outside gene matches: 11. Per germline, CDR1 SQVTM and CDR2 ANQGSEA. The CDR3 totals 14 residues. CDR3 protein: CSADRGQGPDTQYF. The CDR3, as DNA: TGCAGCGCCGACAGAGGACAGGGGCCCGATACGCAGTATTTT.